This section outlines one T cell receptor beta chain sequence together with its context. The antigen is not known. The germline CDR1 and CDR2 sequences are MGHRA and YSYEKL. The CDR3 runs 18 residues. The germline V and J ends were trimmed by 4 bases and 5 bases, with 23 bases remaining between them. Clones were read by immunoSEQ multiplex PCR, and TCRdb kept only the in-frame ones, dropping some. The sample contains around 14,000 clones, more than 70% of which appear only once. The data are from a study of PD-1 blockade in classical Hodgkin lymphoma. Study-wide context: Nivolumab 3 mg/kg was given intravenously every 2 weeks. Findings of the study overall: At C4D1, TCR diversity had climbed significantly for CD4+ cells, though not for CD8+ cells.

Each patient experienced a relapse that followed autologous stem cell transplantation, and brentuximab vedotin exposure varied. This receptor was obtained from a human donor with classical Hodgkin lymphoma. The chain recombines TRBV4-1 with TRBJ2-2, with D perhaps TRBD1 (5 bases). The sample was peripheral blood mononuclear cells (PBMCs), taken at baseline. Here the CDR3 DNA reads TGCGCCAGCAGCCCAGGCAGGGTCCAAACGTCGGTGACCGGGGAGCTGTTTTTT. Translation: CASSPGRVQTSVTGELFF.